The present entry profiles one TCR beta chain with its context. Original data processing: Estimation of nucleated cell counts relied on the amplification of reference gene primers. This table comes from immunoSEQ multiplex PCR, and its TCRdb copy is limited to in-frame clones, with some not included. The V and J calls and the clone size are those of that table, but D and trimming were determined from the DNA. The table has about 200,000 clones, less than 90% seen once. The data originate from a study of blood T cell repertoires in COVID-19. Study summary: The study drew acute and convalescent COVID-19 samples from the United States, Italy and Spain. PBMCs, B-cell-depleted T cells, or T cells provided the cDNA or gDNA that made up the material.

This receptor was taken from a woman in her 70s with acute or convalescent COVID-19. Input material: peripheral blood.

CDR3 coding DNA: TGTGCCAGCAGCCTCAGACCGGGACTAGCGGGAGGGCCTGGAGATACGCAGTATTTT. Amino acids: CASSLRPGLAGGPGDTQYF. The gene calls are TRBV28 and TRBJ2-3; 16 positions match TRBD2. Germline V gene sequence: CDR1 MDHEN, CDR2 SYDVKM. The CDR3 is 19 residues long. The ends lost 6 bases at V and 5 bases at J; junction bases unmatched: 14.